Given below is one TCR beta chain in context. What it binds is unknown. 5'RACE, which relied on constant-segment primers, yielded TCR alpha and TCR beta cDNA libraries carrying sample barcodes and UMIs. TCRdb re-analysed the 5' RACE reads in MiXCR, keeping a single row per CDR3 protein. The sample shows roughly 320,000 distinct CDR3 sequences, 25% to 30% of them seen only once. This specimen comes from a study of T-cell memory formation after mild COVID-19. Study-level findings and limits: Some SARS-CoV-2-responding clones were already detected in memory before infection.

The germline V gene has CDR1 MNHEY and CDR2 SMNVEV (reference sequence). Trimming removed 2 bases from V and 0 bases from J, with 6 bases in between. This CDR3 is built from 14 residues. This TCR was recovered from an adult woman who had mild COVID-19 (a few samples of this study predate the infection). Cell type and time point are not known. The rearrangement links TRBV27 to TRBJ2-3, with D possibly matching TRBD2 (6 bases). Specimen: PBMCs or a T cell subset sorted from them (not recorded which). This chain's CDR3 is CASSLRESTDTQYF. CDR3 DNA sequence: TGTGCCAGCAGTTTACGGGAGAGCACAGATACGCAGTATTTT.